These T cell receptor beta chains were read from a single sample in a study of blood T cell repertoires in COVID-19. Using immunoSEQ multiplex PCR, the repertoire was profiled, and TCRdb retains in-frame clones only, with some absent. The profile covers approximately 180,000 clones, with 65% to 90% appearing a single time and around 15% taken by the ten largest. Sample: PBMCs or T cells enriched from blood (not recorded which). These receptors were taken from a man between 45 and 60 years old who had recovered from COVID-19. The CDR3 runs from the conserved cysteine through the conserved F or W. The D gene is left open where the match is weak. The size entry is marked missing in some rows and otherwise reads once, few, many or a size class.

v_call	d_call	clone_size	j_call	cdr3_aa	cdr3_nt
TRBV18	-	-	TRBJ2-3	CASSPGHSTDTQYF	TGTGCCAGCTCACCGGGACATAGCACAGATACGCAGTATTTT
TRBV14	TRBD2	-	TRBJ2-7	CASSPRLGLAGVNYEQYF	TGTGCCAGCAGCCCTCGACTAGGACTAGCGGGGGTCAACTACGAGCAGTACTTC
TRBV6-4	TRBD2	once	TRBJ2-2	CATQTKAGGDTGELFF	TGTGCCACCCAGACAAAAGCGGGGGGCGACACCGGGGAGCTGTTTTTT
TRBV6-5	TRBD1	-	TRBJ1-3	CASSSPTQGAGNTIYF	TGTGCCAGCAGTTCCCCAACACAGGGGGCCGGAAACACCATATATTTT
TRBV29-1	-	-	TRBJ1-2	CSAQQGGVYGYTF	TGCAGCGCCCAACAGGGAGGGGTCTATGGCTACACCTTC
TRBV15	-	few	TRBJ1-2	CATSRDKSLTEYGYTF	TGTGCCACCAGCAGAGATAAATCTTTAACTGAGTATGGCTACACCTTC
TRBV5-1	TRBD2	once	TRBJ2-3	CASSLASGGGDTQYF	TGCGCCAGCAGCTTGGCTAGCGGGGGGGGAGATACGCAGTATTTT
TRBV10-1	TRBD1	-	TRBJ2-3	CASSEPTGTGFPGRTDTQYF	TGCGCCAGCAGTGAGCCAACCGGGACAGGTTTTCCTGGCCGGACAGATACGCAGTATTTT
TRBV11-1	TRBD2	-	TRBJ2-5	CASSLMASGVQETQYF	TGTGCCAGCAGCTTAATGGCTAGCGGGGTGCAAGAGACCCAGTACTTC
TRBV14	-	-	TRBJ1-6	CASSLPGGSPLHF	TGTGCCAGCAGCCTCCCGGGAGGTTCACCCCTCCACTTT
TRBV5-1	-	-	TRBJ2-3	CASSARLGDTQYF	TGCGCCAGCAGCGCAAGACTCGGAGATACGCAGTATTTT
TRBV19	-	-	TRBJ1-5	CASSIVGQISNQPQHF	TGTGCCAGTAGTATAGTTGGGCAAATTAGCAATCAGCCCCAGCATTTT
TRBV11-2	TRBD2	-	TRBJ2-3	CASTPLGGAGGTDTQYF	TGTGCCAGCACCCCTCTGGGAGGAGCGGGAGGCACAGATACGCAGTATTTT
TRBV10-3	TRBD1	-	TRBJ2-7	CAISERTGQGFGGSYEQYF	TGTGCCATCAGTGAAAGGACGGGACAGGGATTCGGGGGCTCCTACGAGCAGTACTTC
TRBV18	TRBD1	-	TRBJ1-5	CASSRSDRGRGQPQHF	TGTGCCAGCTCACGATCCGACAGGGGGCGCGGTCAGCCCCAGCATTTT
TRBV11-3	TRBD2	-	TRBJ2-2	CASSLGLADTGELFF	TGTGCCAGCAGCCTGGGACTAGCTGACACCGGGGAGCTGTTTTTT
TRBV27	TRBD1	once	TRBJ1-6	CASSLSVQGAYPPSPLHF	TGTGCCAGCAGTTTATCGGTACAGGGGGCTTACCCACCGTCACCCCTCCACTTT
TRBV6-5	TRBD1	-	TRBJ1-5	CASRGTGVNQPQHF	TGTGCCAGCAGAGGGACAGGGGTTAATCAGCCCCAGCATTTT
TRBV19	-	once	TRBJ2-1	CASSTRDTSYNEQFF	TGTGCCAGTAGTACACGGGACACCTCCTACAATGAGCAGTTCTTC
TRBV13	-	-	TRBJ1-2	CATSRSVVSVPNYGYTF	TGTGCCACCTCACGATCGGTGGTAAGCGTGCCTAACTATGGCTACACCTTC
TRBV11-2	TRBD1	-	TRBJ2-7	CASSPDRGIYEQYF	TGTGCCAGCAGCCCTGACAGGGGTATCTACGAGCAGTACTTC
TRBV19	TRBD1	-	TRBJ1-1	CASADRGHLWNTEAFF	TGTGCCAGTGCTGACAGGGGGCACCTCTGGAACACTGAAGCTTTCTTT
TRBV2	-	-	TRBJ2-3	CASSEGADTQYF	TGTGCCAGCAGCGAGGGGGCAGATACGCAGTATTTT
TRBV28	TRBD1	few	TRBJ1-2	CASRARGRHYGYTF	TGTGCCAGCAGGGCTAGGGGGCGCCACTATGGCTACACCTTC
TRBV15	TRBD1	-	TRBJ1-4	CATSRGGQNNEKLFF	TGTGCCACCAGCAGAGGGGGACAGAATAATGAAAAACTGTTTTTT
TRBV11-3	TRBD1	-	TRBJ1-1	CASSPPRGTGEWMNTEAFF	TGTGCCAGCAGCCCTCCACGCGGGACAGGGGAGTGGATGAACACTGAAGCTTTCTTT
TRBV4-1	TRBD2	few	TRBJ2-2	CASSQDPPAGGVTGELFF	TGCGCCAGCAGCCAAGATCCCCCAGCGGGGGGGGTCACCGGGGAGCTGTTTTTT
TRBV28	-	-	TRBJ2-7	CASSLVGGLFYEQYF	TGTGCCAGCAGTTTAGTCGGTGGACTTTTTTACGAGCAGTACTTC